The source of this T cell receptor (beta chain) is a study of shared clonotypes between healthy human individuals. Study details: Each donor's CD8 memory used one plate, CD8 naive two, each CD4 subset three.

Study-wide findings and caveats: For sorted subsets, rarefaction showed incomplete sequencing despite large depth.

As to this clone: Its antigen is undetermined.

The germline V gene encodes CDR1 SEHNR and CDR2 FQNEAQ (reference sequence). V was trimmed by 5 bases and J by 11 bases, leaving 19 bases between them. The CDR3 is 13 residues long. Repertoires were generated with immunoSEQ multiplex PCR, while TCRdb's copy carries only in-frame clones and drops some. In the table there are some 2,400,000 clones, almost 96% of which are singletons. The chain carries TRBV7-9 and TRBJ2-7; D not certain. The source of this sequence is a man younger than 35 in good health. Sequencing used naive CD4+ T cells sorted from blood. Subset denoted: CD45RA+ positively selected. CDR3 in amino acids: CASSLNAKQSKYF. CDR3 nucleotides: TGTGCCAGCAGCCTCAACGCAAAGCAGAGCAAGTACTTC.